This entry lists 5 T cell receptor beta chains sequenced from one sample in a study of spatial heterogeneity in lung cancer. Time point: sample taken at primary tumor resection. Material for sequencing was whole RNA from tumor, nontumor lung or frozen PBMC, left unsorted. TCRdb itself ran the 5' RACE reads through MiXCR, one entry per CDR3 protein. This sample carries about 85,000 distinct CDR3 sequences, 15% to 25% of them seen once, and the ten largest clones take 5% to 8%. The sample in question was PBMCs, obtained at surgery. The receptor set was obtained from a male donor with early-stage non-small cell lung cancer.

The chain is built from TRBV6-1 and TRBJ1-5; tentatively, D is TRBD1 (5 bases). Germline CDR1 and CDR2: MNHNS and SASEGT. The CDR3 is 15 amino acids. Deletions cut 1 base from V and 7 bases from J, with 14 bases between. The CDR3 here is CASSEGVRGKQPQHF. The CDR3 bases are TGTGCCAGCAGTGAAGGCGTACGGGGGAAGCAGCCCCAGCATTTT.

This clonotype was detected a few times. CDR3: CASSLEAGNSPLHF. In DNA, the CDR3 is TGTGCCAGCAGCTTAGAGGCAGGCAATTCACCCCTCCACTTT. The chain has TRBV7-9 and TRBJ1-6; D unresolved. The CDR3 sequence is 14 residues long. Germline-derived CDR1 and CDR2 are SEHNR and FQNEAQ (reference sequence). V was cut by 1 base and J by 7 bases, with 8 bases left in between.

This clonotype was counted ten times or more. V and J are TRBV7-8 and TRBJ2-1; TRBD1 is a possible D gene (6 bases). With 5 bases removed from V and 10 bases from J, the gap between germline ends came to 21 bases. Germline assignment: CDR1 SGHVS and CDR2 FQNEAQ. The CDR3 runs to 15 residues. For the CDR3, the DNA is TGTGCCAGCAGCCCCCCCCAGACAGGTTTTGAAGAGCAGTTCTTC. It translates to CASSPPQTGFEEQFF.

Only a few counts were recorded for this clonotype. The rearrangement uses TRBV25-1 and TRBJ1-1; TRBD1 aligns across 9 bases. This CDR3 comprises 13 residues. V trimming: 8 bases; J trimming: 4 bases; junction bases outside the gene matches: 5. Germline V lookup: CDR1 MGHDK, CDR2 SYGVNS. As DNA, the CDR3 is TGTGCCAGCCAAGACAGGGGGTTCACTGAAGCTTTCTTT. Protein: CASQDRGFTEAFF.

This clonotype was seen more than once but under ten times. The chain is built from TRBV7-9 and TRBJ2-1, with 12 bases identical to TRBD2. V trimming: 3 bases; J trimming: 6 bases; junction bases outside the gene matches: 9. The V gene's germline CDR1 is SEHNR and CDR2 FQNEAQ (reference sequence). The CDR3 contains 17 residues. CDR3 nucleotide sequence: TGTGCCAGCAGCTTCCCTAGCGGGGGGGCCATTAGCAATGAGCAGTTCTTC. Protein sequence: CASSFPSGGAISNEQFF.